The clone carrying this TCR beta chain occurred many times. No antigen is known for it. TCRdb passed the multiplex PCR reads through MiXCR, listing each CDR3 protein once. The data show roughly 100,000 distinct CDR3 sequences, with 30% seen just once and less than 6% held by the top ten. These data are taken from a study of breast tumors, draining lymph nodes, adjacent tissues. Regarding the study as a whole: That most tumor T cells come from lymph nodes remained unproven. Findings are consistent with lymph node origin and intratumoral expansion of most tumor T cells. Luminal-like breast cancer showed significantly greater tumor-nontumor repertoire similarity than basal-like breast cancer did. Tumor TCR diversity was below lymph nodes but above nontumor tissue.

Samples came from axillary lymph nodes draining the breast cancer. The clonotype originates from a female donor with breast cancer. Some clones in this sample may be carry-over from other donors' samples. Sequencing was done on a sample of axillary lymph node tissue.

The CDR3 protein is CASSQEGTAGNTIYF. In nucleotides, the CDR3 is TGCGCCAGCAGCCAAGAAGGAACAGCTGGAAACACCATATATTTT. The V call is TRBV4-1, the J call TRBJ1-3; D is ambiguous. Germline V gene data show CDR1 as MGHRA and CDR2 as YSYEKL. The CDR3 is 15 amino acids. With 0 bases removed from V and 2 bases from J, the gap between germline ends came to 8 bases.